The rows below give T cell receptor beta chains drawn from one sample of a study of blood T cell repertoires in COVID-19. Method: immunoSEQ multiplex PCR; TCRdb's copy keeps in-frame clones and lacks some. The sample shows tens of thousands of clones, roughly four fifths of them seen only once. Sequencing was done on a sample of peripheral blood. The receptors here all came from a man in his sixties or seventies with active or convalescent COVID-19. CDR3s include the opening cysteine and the closing phenylalanine or tryptophan. Fields, in order: J gene, D gene, V gene, clone size, CDR3 DNA, CDR3 protein. A D gene is named only where the DNA matches it firmly. Only part of the rows carry a size: once, few, many, or a class if the clone is expanded.

j_gene: TRBJ2-2; d_gene: TRBD2; v_gene: TRBV29-1; abundance: -; CDR3nt: TGCAGCGTTGATTATAGTCTAGCGGGGACCGGGGAGCTGTTTTTT; CDR3aa: CSVDYSLAGTGELFF
j_gene: TRBJ2-7; d_gene: TRBD1; v_gene: TRBV20-1; abundance: once; CDR3nt: TGCAGTGCTAGTCGTGTGACAGGGGCTCCCGAGCAGTACTTC; CDR3aa: CSASRVTGAPEQYF
j_gene: TRBJ1-2; d_gene: TRBD1; v_gene: TRBV19; abundance: -; CDR3nt: TGTGCCAGTAGCCCCGGGACAGGGCCTAACTATGGCTACACCTTC; CDR3aa: CASSPGTGPNYGYTF
j_gene: TRBJ1-1; d_gene: -; v_gene: TRBV19; abundance: -; CDR3nt: TGTGCCAGTAGTAGGGGGGTCGTAGTACCTGAAGCTTTCTTT; CDR3aa: CASSRGVVVPEAFF
j_gene: TRBJ2-5; d_gene: TRBD2; v_gene: TRBV3-1/TRBV3-2; abundance: once; CDR3nt: TGTGCCAGCAGCCAAGCCGGGGGGGCGACAGAGACCCAGTACTTC; CDR3aa: CASSQAGGATETQYF
j_gene: TRBJ2-1; d_gene: TRBD2; v_gene: TRBV6-6; abundance: -; CDR3nt: TGTGCCAGCAGTCCCGGGACTAGCGGAGGTGAGCAGTTCTTC; CDR3aa: CASSPGTSGGEQFF
j_gene: TRBJ2-2; d_gene: -; v_gene: TRBV18; abundance: few; CDR3nt: TGTGCCAGCTCACCACTGACACCGTCGAACACCGGGGAGCTGTTTTTT; CDR3aa: CASSPLTPSNTGELFF
j_gene: TRBJ2-3; d_gene: -; v_gene: TRBV6-5; abundance: -; CDR3nt: TGTGCCACCCTCCACGGCGCAGGGGAAATAGATACGCAGTATTTT; CDR3aa: CATLHGAGEIDTQYF
j_gene: TRBJ1-1; d_gene: TRBD1; v_gene: TRBV7-9; abundance: -; CDR3nt: TGTGCCAGCAGCTTAGGAGGGGGCTGGACTGAAGCTTTCTTT; CDR3aa: CASSLGGGWTEAFF
j_gene: TRBJ1-6; d_gene: -; v_gene: TRBV7-3; abundance: -; CDR3nt: TGTGCCAGCAGCACTCATCCAAATTCACCCCTCCACTTT; CDR3aa: CASSTHPNSPLHF
j_gene: TRBJ2-2; d_gene: -; v_gene: TRBV5-1; abundance: -; CDR3nt: TGCGCCAGCAACCTCGACAGTGCCGGGGAGCTGTTTTTT; CDR3aa: CASNLDSAGELFF
j_gene: TRBJ1-4; d_gene: -; v_gene: TRBV2; abundance: -; CDR3nt: TGTGCCAGCAGGGGCCCAGAAAAACTGTTTTTT; CDR3aa: CASRGPEKLFF
j_gene: TRBJ2-2; d_gene: -; v_gene: TRBV19; abundance: -; CDR3nt: TGTGCCAGTAGTGGGGGCGCCGGCACCGGGGAGCTGTTTTTT; CDR3aa: CASSGGAGTGELFF
j_gene: TRBJ2-1; d_gene: TRBD2; v_gene: TRBV3-1/TRBV3-2; abundance: few; CDR3nt: TGTGCCAGCAGCCAGGGACTAGCGGGGGCCGCTCAGGTGCAGTTCTTC; CDR3aa: CASSQGLAGAAQVQFF
j_gene: TRBJ1-1; d_gene: -; v_gene: TRBV2; abundance: -; CDR3nt: TGTGCCAGCTCGACAAATTGGTCTACTGAAGCTTTCTTT; CDR3aa: CASSTNWSTEAFF
j_gene: TRBJ2-6; d_gene: -; v_gene: TRBV7-2; abundance: -; CDR3nt: TGTGCCAGCACCGGTCGGTTCTTTGGGGCCAACGTCCTGACTTTC; CDR3aa: CASTGRFFGANVLTF
j_gene: TRBJ2-4; d_gene: -; v_gene: TRBV12-3/TRBV12-4; abundance: -; CDR3nt: TGTGCCAGCAGTTCCGCGGGGAGTAACATTCAGTACTTC; CDR3aa: CASSSAGSNIQYF
j_gene: TRBJ1-1; d_gene: -; v_gene: TRBV5-1; abundance: -; CDR3nt: TGCGCCAGCAGCCAAACACTAACAGGGATGAACACTGAAGCTTTCTTT; CDR3aa: CASSQTLTGMNTEAFF
j_gene: TRBJ2-5; d_gene: -; v_gene: TRBV5-4; abundance: -; CDR3nt: TGTGCCAGCAGCTTGGAGCGGAAGGGGACCCAGTACTTC; CDR3aa: CASSLERKGTQYF
j_gene: TRBJ2-5; d_gene: TRBD2; v_gene: TRBV18; abundance: -; CDR3nt: TGTGCCAGCTCACCGACTAGCGGGTACCAAGAGACCCAGTACTTC; CDR3aa: CASSPTSGYQETQYF
j_gene: TRBJ2-3; d_gene: -; v_gene: TRBV7-3; abundance: -; CDR3nt: TGTGCCAGCAGCTTAGGGTCGGGAGATACGCAGTATTTT; CDR3aa: CASSLGSGDTQYF
j_gene: TRBJ1-5; d_gene: TRBD1; v_gene: TRBV3-1/TRBV3-2; abundance: -; CDR3nt: TGTGCCAGCAGCCCCCTTTTGGCGGGACAGGGCGGCCAGCATTTT; CDR3aa: CASSPLLAGQGGQHF
j_gene: TRBJ1-3; d_gene: -; v_gene: TRBV29-1; abundance: -; CDR3nt: TGCAGCGTTGAAGCAGGGGACAACACCATATATTTT; CDR3aa: CSVEAGDNTIYF
j_gene: TRBJ2-7; d_gene: -; v_gene: TRBV7-2; abundance: -; CDR3nt: TGTGCCAGCATCCTAGGGGGGGGGTACGAGCAGTACTTC; CDR3aa: CASILGGGYEQYF
j_gene: TRBJ2-5; d_gene: -; v_gene: TRBV2; abundance: -; CDR3nt: TGTGCCAGCAGTTCGGACATACAAGAGACCCAGTACTTC; CDR3aa: CASSSDIQETQYF
j_gene: TRBJ2-2; d_gene: TRBD1; v_gene: TRBV5-1; abundance: -; CDR3nt: TGCGCCAGCAGCGGCGGGACAGGGAAGAACACCGGGGAGCTGTTTTTT; CDR3aa: CASSGGTGKNTGELFF
j_gene: TRBJ1-2; d_gene: -; v_gene: TRBV9; abundance: -; CDR3nt: TGTGCCAGCAGCGTAGAAGAGCGATATGGCTACACCTTC; CDR3aa: CASSVEERYGYTF
j_gene: TRBJ1-4; d_gene: -; v_gene: TRBV5-5; abundance: -; CDR3nt: TGTGCCAGCAGCTTGGGGCTTATTAATGAAAAACTGTTTTTT; CDR3aa: CASSLGLINEKLFF
j_gene: TRBJ1-2; d_gene: -; v_gene: TRBV2; abundance: few; CDR3nt: TGTGCCAGCAGTGAAGTTATGGGGCTTTACTATGGCTACACCTTC; CDR3aa: CASSEVMGLYYGYTF
j_gene: TRBJ1-2; d_gene: -; v_gene: TRBV2; abundance: -; CDR3nt: TGTGCCAGCAGTGAAGGAAAGGGGGTCTATGGCTACACCTTC; CDR3aa: CASSEGKGVYGYTF
j_gene: TRBJ2-5; d_gene: TRBD1; v_gene: TRBV4-2; abundance: -; CDR3nt: TGTGCCAGCAGCCAAGATCCAGGGGGCGGGGAGACCCAGTACTTC; CDR3aa: CASSQDPGGGETQYF
j_gene: TRBJ1-2; d_gene: -; v_gene: TRBV12-3/TRBV12-4; abundance: -; CDR3nt: TGTGCCACAAGCCGAGGCAATCTCCATGGCTACACCTTC; CDR3aa: CATSRGNLHGYTF
j_gene: TRBJ2-1; d_gene: -; v_gene: TRBV5-1; abundance: -; CDR3nt: TGCGCCAGCAGCTTGGGGGGGCCGCAGTTCTTC; CDR3aa: CASSLGGPQFF
j_gene: TRBJ1-1; d_gene: -; v_gene: TRBV29-1; abundance: few; CDR3nt: TGCAGCGCAGAAGGGGGAGGGGGGACTGAAGCTTTCTTT; CDR3aa: CSAEGGGGTEAFF
j_gene: TRBJ2-4; d_gene: TRBD1; v_gene: TRBV27; abundance: -; CDR3nt: TGTGCCAGCAGTCCGACCGGGACAGGGGGGAGGCTGGCCAAAAACATTCAGTACTTC; CDR3aa: CASSPTGTGGRLAKNIQYF
j_gene: TRBJ2-7; d_gene: TRBD2; v_gene: TRBV6-5; abundance: -; CDR3nt: TGTGCCAGCAGTTGGGAGCGGGGGGACTACGAGCAGTACTTC; CDR3aa: CASSWERGDYEQYF
j_gene: TRBJ1-2; d_gene: TRBD1; v_gene: TRBV2; abundance: -; CDR3nt: TGTGCCAGCAGTTACAGGGGGGACTATGGCTACACCTTC; CDR3aa: CASSYRGDYGYTF
j_gene: TRBJ1-4; d_gene: -; v_gene: TRBV9; abundance: once; CDR3nt: TGTGCCAGCAGCGTGGTAAGTGGAGGGGCAACTAATGAAAAACTGTTTTTT; CDR3aa: CASSVVSGGATNEKLFF